The 8 T cell receptor beta chains given below trace back to one sample, sequenced in a study of control samples from healthy donors and cancer patients. The data were produced by immunoSEQ multiplex PCR, yet TCRdb's version contains in-frame clones alone and is incomplete. The data hold 150,000 or so clones, with around 92% observed a single time. The sample consisted of blood. The source of these receptors is a woman between 45 and 60 years old in good health.

V and J are TRBV6-5 and TRBJ1-3; 9 bases agree with TRBD1. The germline gives CDR1 MNHEY, CDR2 SVGAGI. The CDR3 runs to 12 residues. The CDR3 here is CGTGDSWNTIYF. In DNA, the CDR3 is TGTGGGACAGGGGATTCTTGGAACACCATATATTTT.

The chain combines TRBV6-5 with TRBJ1-6; 9 bases are a match to TRBD1. There are 15 residues in the CDR3. J lost 10 bases, V lost 5 bases, and 9 bases had no gene match. Germline CDR1 reads MNHEY; CDR2 reads SVGAGI. As DNA, the CDR3 is TGTGCCAGCAGTCCCCGGGACAGGGTAGTCTCACCCCTCCACTTT. As protein: CASSPRDRVVSPLHF.

This chain links TRBV7-9 with TRBJ1-5, with TRBD1 as a possible D gene (5 bases). Deletions cut 4 bases from V and 4 bases from J, with 8 bases between. Germline V gene lookup returns CDR1 SEHNR and CDR2 FQNEAQ (reference sequence). This CDR3 comprises 13 residues. The CDR3 DNA reads as TGTGCCAGCAGCTCTGACAGTAATCAGCCCCAGCATTTT. Amino acid sequence: CASSSDSNQPQHF.

The chain has TRBV3-1 (or the pseudogene TRBV3-2) and TRBJ2-3; a weak D match, TRBD1 (5 bases). Trimming cost V 4 bases and J 4 bases, with 15 bases left between them. Germline CDR1 is LGHDT and CDR2 is YNNKEL (reference sequence). This CDR3 is built from 15 residues. The CDR3 sequence is CASSPRALGPDTQYF. CDR3 sequence (DNA): TGTGCCAGCAGCCCCCGGGCCCTGGGGCCAGATACGCAGTATTTT.

The J gene is TRBJ1-1, the V gene TRBV30; TRBD1 matches 7 bases. This CDR3 is built from 15 residues. Germline CDR1 and CDR2: GTSNPN and SVGIG (reference sequence). With 4 bases clipped from V and 4 bases from J, the junction kept 12 bases outside the gene matches. The CDR3 region is CAWNRFGQVGTEAFF. The CDR3 DNA is TGTGCCTGGAACCGCTTTGGACAGGTTGGCACTGAAGCTTTCTTT.

The rearrangement joins TRBV7-9 to TRBJ2-4; the D gene could be TRBD1 or TRBD2 (6 bases each). This CDR3 comprises 16 residues. Germline V gene lookup returns CDR1 SEHNR and CDR2 FQNEAQ (reference sequence). Deletions cut 2 bases from V and 1 base from J, with 12 bases between. CDR3 residues: CASSLLGGLAKNIQYF. The DNA of the CDR3 is TGTGCCAGCAGCTTATTAGGGGGGCTTGCCAAAAACATTCAGTACTTC.

V gene TRBV29-1 combines with J gene TRBJ1-6; 8 nucleotides match TRBD1. This CDR3 contains 14 residues. CDR1 and CDR2 (germline): SQVTM, ANQGSEA. The junction had 8 bases not matched to a gene; V was cut back by 6 bases and J by 7 bases. Here the CDR3 DNA reads TGCAGCGTCGCGACCGGGACAGGAAATTCACCCCTCCACTTT. As protein: CSVATGTGNSPLHF.

V is TRBV6-5 and J is TRBJ1-2; D is unclear. The germline gives CDR1 MNHEY, CDR2 SVGAGI. V was clipped by 4 bases and J by 4 bases, with 7 bases between them. There are 12 residues in the CDR3. Here the CDR3 reads CASSSMGYGYTF. In DNA form, the CDR3 reads TGTGCCAGCAGTTCTATGGGCTATGGCTACACCTTC.